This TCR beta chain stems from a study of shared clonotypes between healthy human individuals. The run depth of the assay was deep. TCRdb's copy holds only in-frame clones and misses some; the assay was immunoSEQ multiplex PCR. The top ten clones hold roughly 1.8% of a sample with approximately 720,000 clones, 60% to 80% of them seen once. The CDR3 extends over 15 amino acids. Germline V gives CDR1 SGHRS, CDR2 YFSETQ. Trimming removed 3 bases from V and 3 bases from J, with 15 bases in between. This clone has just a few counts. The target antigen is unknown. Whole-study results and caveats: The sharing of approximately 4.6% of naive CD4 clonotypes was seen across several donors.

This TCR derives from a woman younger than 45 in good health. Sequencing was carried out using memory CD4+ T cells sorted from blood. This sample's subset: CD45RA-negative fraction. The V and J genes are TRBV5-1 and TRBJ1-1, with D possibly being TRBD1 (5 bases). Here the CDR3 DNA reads TGCGCCAGCAGCTGGGGGGGACGGACGGACACTGAAGCTTTCTTT. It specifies CASSWGGRTDTEAFF.